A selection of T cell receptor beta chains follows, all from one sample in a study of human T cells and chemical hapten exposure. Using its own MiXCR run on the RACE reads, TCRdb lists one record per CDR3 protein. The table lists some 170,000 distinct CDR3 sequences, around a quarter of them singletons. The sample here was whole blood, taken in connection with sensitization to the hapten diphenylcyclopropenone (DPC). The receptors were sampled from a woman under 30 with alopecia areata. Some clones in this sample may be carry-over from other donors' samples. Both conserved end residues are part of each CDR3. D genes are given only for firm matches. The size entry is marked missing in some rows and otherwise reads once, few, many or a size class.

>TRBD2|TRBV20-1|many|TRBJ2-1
TGCAGTGCTACCCCTAGCGGGAGACCCTACAATGAGCAGTTCTTC
CSATPSGRPYNEQFF
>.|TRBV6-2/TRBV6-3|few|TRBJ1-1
TGTGCCAGCAGTTACGGGGGGATGGGCACTGAAGCTTTCTTT
CASSYGGMGTEAFF
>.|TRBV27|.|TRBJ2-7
TGTGCCAGCAGTTCCTGGGCAGGGAGCTCCTACGAGCAGTACTTC
CASSSWAGSSYEQYF
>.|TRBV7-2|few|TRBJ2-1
TGTGCCAGCAGCCGGGGGGAGCAGTTCTTC
CASSRGEQFF
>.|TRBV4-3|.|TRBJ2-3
TGCGCCAGCAGCCAAGGTGGCGGGGCTGTAGATACGCAGTATTTT
CASSQGGGAVDTQYF
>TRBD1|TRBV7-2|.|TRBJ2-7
TGTGCCAGCAGCTATTCACAGGGGCGCGAGCAGTACTTC
CASSYSQGREQYF
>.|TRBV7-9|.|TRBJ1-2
TGTGCCAGCAGCCCGGAGGCCATCTATGGCTACACCTTC
CASSPEAIYGYTF
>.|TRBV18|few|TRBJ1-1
TGTGCCAGCTCACGACAGGAAACTGAAGCTTTCTTT
CASSRQETEAFF
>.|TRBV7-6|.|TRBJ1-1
TGTGCCAGCAGCTCCGACAGTACTGAAGCTTTCTTT
CASSSDSTEAFF
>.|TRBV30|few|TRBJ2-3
TGTGCCTGGAGTCCCAGGGGAGATACGCAGTATTTT
CAWSPRGDTQYF
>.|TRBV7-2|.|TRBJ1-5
TGTGCCAGCAGCTTACAGGGTACGGGGAGCAATCAGCCCCAGCATTTT
CASSLQGTGSNQPQHF
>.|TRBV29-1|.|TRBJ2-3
TGCAGCTCCGACTTACTTCCCAGGGAGACGCAGTATTTT
CSSDLLPRETQYF
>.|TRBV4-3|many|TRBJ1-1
TGCGCCAGCAGCCAAGAAACGTTGGGGGGGCGGGGGACTGAAGCTTTCTTT
CASSQETLGGRGTEAFF
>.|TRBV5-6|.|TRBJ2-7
TGTGCCAGCAGCTCCCTTGGAATAGTCCACGAGCAGTACTTC
CASSSLGIVHEQYF
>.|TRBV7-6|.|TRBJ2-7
TGTGCCAGCAGCCCAGGGTGGGGGCCGTACGAGCAGTACTTC
CASSPGWGPYEQYF
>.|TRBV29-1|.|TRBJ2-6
TGCAGCGTTCAAGGGACAAGCTCTGGGGCCAACGTCCTGACTTTC
CSVQGTSSGANVLTF
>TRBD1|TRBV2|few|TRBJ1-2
TGTGCCAGCACCGCGGACAGGGGCTATGGCTACACCTTC
CASTADRGYGYTF
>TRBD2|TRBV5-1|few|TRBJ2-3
TGCGCCAGCAGCGGAATAGCGGGAGAACTGACAGATACGCAGTATTTT
CASSGIAGELTDTQYF
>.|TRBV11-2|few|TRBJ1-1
TGTGCCAGCAGCCCTCTCGGACCTCTTATCACTGAAGCTTTCTTT
CASSPLGPLITEAFF
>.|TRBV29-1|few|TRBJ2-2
TGCAGCGTTGAAAGGATGACCGGGGAGCTGTTTTTT
CSVERMTGELFF